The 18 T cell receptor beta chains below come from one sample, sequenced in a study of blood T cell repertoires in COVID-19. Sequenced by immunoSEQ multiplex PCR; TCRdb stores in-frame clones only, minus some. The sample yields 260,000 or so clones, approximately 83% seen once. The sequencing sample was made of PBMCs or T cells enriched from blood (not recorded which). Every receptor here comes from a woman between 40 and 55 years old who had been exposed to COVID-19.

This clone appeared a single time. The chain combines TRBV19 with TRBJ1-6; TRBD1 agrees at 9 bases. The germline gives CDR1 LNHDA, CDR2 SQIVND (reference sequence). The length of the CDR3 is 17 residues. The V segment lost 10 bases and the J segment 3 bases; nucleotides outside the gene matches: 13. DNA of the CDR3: TGTGCCACTGGGACAGGGAGAACCTGGGACTATAATTCACCCCTCCACTTT. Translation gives CATGTGRTWDYNSPLHF.

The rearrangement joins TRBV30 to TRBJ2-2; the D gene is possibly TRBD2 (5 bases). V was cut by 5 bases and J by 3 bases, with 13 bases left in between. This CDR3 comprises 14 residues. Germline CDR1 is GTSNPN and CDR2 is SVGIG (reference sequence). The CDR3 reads CAWDAGQYTGELFF. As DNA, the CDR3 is TGTGCCTGGGATGCGGGTCAGTACACCGGGGAGCTGTTTTTT.

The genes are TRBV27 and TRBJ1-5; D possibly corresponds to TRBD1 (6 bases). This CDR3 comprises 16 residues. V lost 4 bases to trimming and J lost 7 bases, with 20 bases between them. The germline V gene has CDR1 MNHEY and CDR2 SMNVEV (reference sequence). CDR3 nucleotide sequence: TGTGCCAGCAGTTCCGCCAGTACAGGGACAAACCAGCCCCAGCATTTT. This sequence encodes CASSSASTGTNQPQHF.

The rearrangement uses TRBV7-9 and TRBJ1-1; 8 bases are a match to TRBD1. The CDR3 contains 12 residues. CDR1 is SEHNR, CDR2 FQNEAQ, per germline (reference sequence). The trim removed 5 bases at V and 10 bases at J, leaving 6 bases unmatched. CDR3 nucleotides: TGTGCCAGCAGCCAGACGGGGACAGGAGCTTTCTTT. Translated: CASSQTGTGAFF.

The CDR3 DNA reads as TGTGCCAGCAGTGCGGAGGGCCTAAGGACGCAGTATTTT. The encoded protein is CASSAEGLRTQYF. The rearrangement uses TRBV3-1 (or the pseudogene TRBV3-2) and TRBJ2-3; TRBD2 is a possible D gene (6 bases). Germline loops: CDR1 LGHDT, CDR2 YNNKEL (reference sequence). V was cut by 6 bases and J by 9 bases, with 16 bases left in between. The CDR3 covers 13 residues.

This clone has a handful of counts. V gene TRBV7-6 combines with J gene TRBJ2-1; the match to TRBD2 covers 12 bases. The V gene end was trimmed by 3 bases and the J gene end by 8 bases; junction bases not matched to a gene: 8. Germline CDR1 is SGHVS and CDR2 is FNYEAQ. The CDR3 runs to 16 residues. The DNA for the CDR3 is TGTGCCAGCAGCTTCATAGCTAGCGGGGGGGCCGATGAGCAGTTCTTC. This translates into CASSFIASGGADEQFF.

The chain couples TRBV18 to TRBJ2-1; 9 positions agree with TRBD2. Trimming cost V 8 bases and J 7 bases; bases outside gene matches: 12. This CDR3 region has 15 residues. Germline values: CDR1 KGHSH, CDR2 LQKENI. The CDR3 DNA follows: TGTGCCAGCATTGAACAGGCGGGGGGGCAGAATGAGCAGTTCTTC. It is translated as CASIEQAGGQNEQFF. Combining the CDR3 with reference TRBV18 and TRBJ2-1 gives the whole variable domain NAGVMQNPRHLVRRRGQEARLRCSPMKGHSHVYWYRQLPEEGLKFMVYLQKENIIDESGMPKERFSAEFPKEGPSILRIQQVVRGDSAAYFCASIEQAGGQNEQFFGPGTRLTVL.

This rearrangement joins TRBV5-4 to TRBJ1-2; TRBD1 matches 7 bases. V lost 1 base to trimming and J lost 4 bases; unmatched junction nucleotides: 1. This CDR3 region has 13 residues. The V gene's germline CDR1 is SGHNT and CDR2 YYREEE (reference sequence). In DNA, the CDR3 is TGTGCCAGCAGCTTGTCAGGGGGCTATGGCTACACCTTC. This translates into CASSLSGGYGYTF.

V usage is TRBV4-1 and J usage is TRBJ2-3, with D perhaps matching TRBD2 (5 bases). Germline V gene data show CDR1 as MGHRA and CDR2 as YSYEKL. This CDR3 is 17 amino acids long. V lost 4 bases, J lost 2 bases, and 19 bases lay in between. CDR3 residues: CASSLGRRSKFTDTQYF. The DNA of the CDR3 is TGCGCCAGCAGCCTGGGCCGGAGGTCTAAGTTCACAGATACGCAGTATTTT.

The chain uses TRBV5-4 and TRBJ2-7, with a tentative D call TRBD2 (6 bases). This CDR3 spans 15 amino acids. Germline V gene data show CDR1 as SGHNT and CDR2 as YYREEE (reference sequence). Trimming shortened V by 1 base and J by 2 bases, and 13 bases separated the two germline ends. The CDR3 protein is CASSLIGTPAYEQYF. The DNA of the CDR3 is TGTGCCAGCAGCTTGATCGGGACTCCCGCCTACGAGCAGTACTTC.

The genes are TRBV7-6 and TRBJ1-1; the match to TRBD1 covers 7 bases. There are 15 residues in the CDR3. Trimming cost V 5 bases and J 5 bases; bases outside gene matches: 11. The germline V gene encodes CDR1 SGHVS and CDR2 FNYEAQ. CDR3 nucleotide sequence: TGTGCCAGCAGCGTCCGGTCAGGGGGGCGAACTGAAGCTTTCTTT. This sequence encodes CASSVRSGGRTEAFF.

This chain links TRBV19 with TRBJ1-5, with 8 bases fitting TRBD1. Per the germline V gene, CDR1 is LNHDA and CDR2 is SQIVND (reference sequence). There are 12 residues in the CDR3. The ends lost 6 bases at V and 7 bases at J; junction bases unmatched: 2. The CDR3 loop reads CASSQGAQPQHF. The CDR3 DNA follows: TGTGCCAGTAGCCAGGGGGCCCAGCCCCAGCATTTT. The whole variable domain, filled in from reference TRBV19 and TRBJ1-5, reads DGGITQSPKYLFRKEGQNVTLSCEQNLNHDAMYWYRQDPGQGLRLIYYSQIVNDFQKGDIAEGYSVSREKKESFPLTVTSAQKNPTAFYLCASSQGAQPQHFGDGTRLSIL.

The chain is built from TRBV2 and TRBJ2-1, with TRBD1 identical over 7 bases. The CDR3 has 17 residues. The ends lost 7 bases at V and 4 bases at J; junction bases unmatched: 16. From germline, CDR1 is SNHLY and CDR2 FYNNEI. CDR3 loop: CASTPLVTGTRYNEQFF. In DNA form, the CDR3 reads TGTGCCAGCACTCCGCTGGTGACAGGGACGAGGTACAATGAGCAGTTCTTC.

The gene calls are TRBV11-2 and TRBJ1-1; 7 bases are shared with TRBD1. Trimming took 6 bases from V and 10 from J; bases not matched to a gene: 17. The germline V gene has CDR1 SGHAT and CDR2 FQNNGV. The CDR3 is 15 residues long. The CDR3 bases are TGTGCCAGCAGATCAGCCCCTGACAGGGAATATGGAGCTTTCTTT. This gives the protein CASRSAPDREYGAFF.

CDR3 nucleotides: TGTGCCAGCAGCTTGGCCTTGAGGGAAAACTATGGCTACACCTTC. This sequence encodes CASSLALRENYGYTF. V usage is TRBV5-4 and J usage is TRBJ1-2; no reliable D call. Trimming took 0 bases from V and 2 from J, leaving 11 bases between them. The V gene's germline CDR1 is SGHNT and CDR2 YYREEE (reference sequence). This CDR3 has 15 amino acids.

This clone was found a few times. The CDR3 coding sequence is TGTGCCATCAGTGAGACCAGACAGGCGGAACTCTATAATTCACCCCTCCACTTT. Amino acid sequence: CAISETRQAELYNSPLHF. V gene TRBV10-3 combines with J gene TRBJ1-6, with D perhaps TRBD1 (6 bases). Germline assignment: CDR1 ENHRY and CDR2 SYGVKD. V lost 2 bases and J lost 3, with 17 bases in between. This CDR3 comprises 18 residues.

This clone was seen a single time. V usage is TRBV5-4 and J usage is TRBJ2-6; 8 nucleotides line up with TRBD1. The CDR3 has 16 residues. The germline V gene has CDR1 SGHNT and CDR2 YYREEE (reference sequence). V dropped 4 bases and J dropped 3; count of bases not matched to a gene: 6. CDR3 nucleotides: TGTGCCAGCAGCCGACCAGGGGGCGATGGGGCCAACGTCCTGACTTTC. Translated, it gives CASSRPGGDGANVLTF.

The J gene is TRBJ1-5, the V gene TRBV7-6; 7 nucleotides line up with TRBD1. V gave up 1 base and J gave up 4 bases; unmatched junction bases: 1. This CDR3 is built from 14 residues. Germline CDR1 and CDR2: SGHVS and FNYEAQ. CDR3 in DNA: TGTGCCAGCAGCTTAGGGACAGGTAATCAGCCCCAGCATTTT. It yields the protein CASSLGTGNQPQHF.